A selection of T cell receptor beta chains follows, all from one sample in a study of blood T cell repertoires in COVID-19. Method: immunoSEQ multiplex PCR; TCRdb's copy keeps in-frame clones and lacks some. The table has 200,000 to 300,000 clones, around four fifths seen once. The sample consisted of peripheral blood. These receptors all stem from a man aged 55 to 70 with acute or convalescent COVID-19. Both conserved end residues are part of each CDR3. D genes are given only for firm matches. For some rows the clone size is stated as once, few or many, or as a class when expanded; others skip it.

v_call: TRBV29-1; clone_size: -; cdr3_length: 13; j_call: TRBJ1-2; d_call: -; cdr3_nt: TGCAGCGCCCGTCTGCTACCTAACTATGGCTACACCTTC; cdr3_aa: CSARLLPNYGYTF
v_call: TRBV7-9; clone_size: -; cdr3_length: 12; j_call: TRBJ2-2; d_call: -; cdr3_nt: TGTGCCAGCGGCCAGAACACCGGGGAGCTGTTTTTT; cdr3_aa: CASGQNTGELFF
v_call: TRBV4-2; clone_size: -; cdr3_length: 16; j_call: TRBJ1-3; d_call: -; cdr3_nt: TGTGCCAGCAGCCCCTCACTCGGGAGCTCTGGAAACACCATATATTTT; cdr3_aa: CASSPSLGSSGNTIYF
v_call: TRBV15; clone_size: -; cdr3_length: 16; j_call: TRBJ2-5; d_call: -; cdr3_nt: TGTGCCACCGCGGCTGGGGAGACTGTCCTGCAAGAGACCCAGTACTTC; cdr3_aa: CATAAGETVLQETQYF
v_call: TRBV5-1; clone_size: -; cdr3_length: 17; j_call: TRBJ2-6; d_call: -; cdr3_nt: TGCGCCAGCAGCTCCGGGACTCAAGCGGGTGGGGCCAACGTCCTGACTTTC; cdr3_aa: CASSSGTQAGGANVLTF
v_call: TRBV4-2; clone_size: -; cdr3_length: 13; j_call: TRBJ1-5; d_call: -; cdr3_nt: TGTGCCAGCAGCCAAGATTCGGGTCAGCCCCAGCATTTT; cdr3_aa: CASSQDSGQPQHF
v_call: TRBV7-2; clone_size: -; cdr3_length: 22; j_call: TRBJ2-5; d_call: TRBD2; cdr3_nt: TGTGCCAGCAGCTTAGCGAACGTACACATTATTGGGGAGGGCCGGTTTGCAGAGACCCAGTACTTC; cdr3_aa: CASSLANVHIIGEGRFAETQYF
v_call: TRBV5-1; clone_size: -; cdr3_length: 15; j_call: TRBJ1-4; d_call: -; cdr3_nt: TGCGCCAGCAGCTTGGGTGCGGGTTTAGGAGAAAAACTGTTTTTT; cdr3_aa: CASSLGAGLGEKLFF
v_call: TRBV20-1; clone_size: -; cdr3_length: 13; j_call: TRBJ1-2; d_call: -; cdr3_nt: TGCAGTGCTAGTACCACGGCGGGCTATGGCTACACCTTC; cdr3_aa: CSASTTAGYGYTF
v_call: TRBV23-1; clone_size: few; cdr3_length: 12; j_call: TRBJ2-1; d_call: -; cdr3_nt: TGCGCCAGCAGTCCCTCGGGGGGAGGGGGAATCTTC; cdr3_aa: CASSPSGGGGIF
v_call: TRBV5-1; clone_size: -; cdr3_length: 16; j_call: TRBJ2-5; d_call: TRBD1; cdr3_nt: TGCGCCAGTAGCTTATTCCGGACAGGGGTGGGAGAGACCCAGTACTTC; cdr3_aa: CASSLFRTGVGETQYF
v_call: TRBV5-1; clone_size: -; cdr3_length: 13; j_call: TRBJ2-7; d_call: -; cdr3_nt: TGCGCCAGCAGCTTGGGGCAGCGGTACGAGCAGTACTTC; cdr3_aa: CASSLGQRYEQYF
v_call: TRBV20-1; clone_size: -; cdr3_length: 11; j_call: TRBJ2-5; d_call: -; cdr3_nt: TGCAGTGCTAGACCAGTAGAGACCCAGTACTTC; cdr3_aa: CSARPVETQYF
v_call: TRBV18; clone_size: -; cdr3_length: 16; j_call: TRBJ2-5; d_call: TRBD1; cdr3_nt: TGTGCCAGCTCACCGTCGGACAGGGGGGTCGGAGAGACCCAGTACTTC; cdr3_aa: CASSPSDRGVGETQYF
v_call: TRBV18; clone_size: few; cdr3_length: 13; j_call: TRBJ2-5; d_call: -; cdr3_nt: TGTGCCAGCTCACCGGGACTGGGAGAGACCCAGTACTTC; cdr3_aa: CASSPGLGETQYF
v_call: TRBV7-6; clone_size: -; cdr3_length: 15; j_call: TRBJ2-2; d_call: TRBD2; cdr3_nt: TGTGCCAGCAGCTTAAGCGGGGGGGTCAGCGGGGAGCTGTTTTTT; cdr3_aa: CASSLSGGVSGELFF
v_call: TRBV5-1; clone_size: -; cdr3_length: 16; j_call: TRBJ2-3; d_call: TRBD2; cdr3_nt: TGCGCCAGCAGCGATCCTAGCGGGGGGACCGTAAATACGCAGTATTTT; cdr3_aa: CASSDPSGGTVNTQYF
v_call: TRBV2; clone_size: -; cdr3_length: 14; j_call: TRBJ1-1; d_call: -; cdr3_nt: TGTGCCAGCAGTCCCGAACCGGGATTCACTGAAGCTTTCTTT; cdr3_aa: CASSPEPGFTEAFF
v_call: TRBV18; clone_size: -; cdr3_length: 14; j_call: TRBJ2-1; d_call: -; cdr3_nt: TGTGCCAGCTCACCACGACAGACCTACAATGAGCAGTTCTTC; cdr3_aa: CASSPRQTYNEQFF
v_call: TRBV6-1; clone_size: once; cdr3_length: 13; j_call: TRBJ2-7; d_call: TRBD2; cdr3_nt: TGTGCCAGCAGTCTAGCGGAGTCTTACGAGCAGTACTTC; cdr3_aa: CASSLAESYEQYF
v_call: TRBV6-5; clone_size: -; cdr3_length: 14; j_call: TRBJ2-2; d_call: -; cdr3_nt: TGTGCCAGCAGTTACACCCCGGGGGTGGGGGAGCTGTTTTTT; cdr3_aa: CASSYTPGVGELFF
v_call: TRBV7-6; clone_size: few; cdr3_length: 18; j_call: TRBJ2-7; d_call: TRBD1; cdr3_nt: TGTGCCAGCAGCTTAGCCTCGGACAGGGGGAAGTTCGCCTACGAGCAGTACTTC; cdr3_aa: CASSLASDRGKFAYEQYF
v_call: TRBV9; clone_size: -; cdr3_length: 14; j_call: TRBJ1-6; d_call: -; cdr3_nt: TGTGCCAGCAGCGTAGATAGTCGGAATTCACCCCTCCACTTT; cdr3_aa: CASSVDSRNSPLHF
v_call: TRBV6-5; clone_size: few; cdr3_length: 15; j_call: TRBJ1-2; d_call: -; cdr3_nt: TGTGCCAGCAGTTCCCGGGCAGGGTCTTTCTATGGCTACACCTTC; cdr3_aa: CASSSRAGSFYGYTF
v_call: TRBV7-9; clone_size: -; cdr3_length: 16; j_call: TRBJ2-7; d_call: TRBD2; cdr3_nt: TGTGCCAGCAGCACGGCTGCCGGGACTAGCGCCTACGAGCAGTACTTC; cdr3_aa: CASSTAAGTSAYEQYF
v_call: TRBV27; clone_size: -; cdr3_length: 15; j_call: TRBJ2-7; d_call: TRBD2; cdr3_nt: TGTGCCAGCAGTTTATATACTAGCGGGACCTACGAGCAGTACTTC; cdr3_aa: CASSLYTSGTYEQYF
v_call: TRBV5-1; clone_size: -; cdr3_length: 16; j_call: TRBJ2-6; d_call: -; cdr3_nt: TGCGCCAGCAGCAATCCAAACAGGGCTGGGGCCAACGTCCTGACTTTC; cdr3_aa: CASSNPNRAGANVLTF
v_call: TRBV5-4; clone_size: few; cdr3_length: 16; j_call: TRBJ1-2; d_call: TRBD1; cdr3_nt: TGTGCCAGCAGCTTACCAGGGGGCGAAATAGGTTTGAGCTACACCTTC; cdr3_aa: CASSLPGGEIGLSYTF
v_call: TRBV28; clone_size: -; cdr3_length: 15; j_call: TRBJ1-1; d_call: -; cdr3_nt: TGTGCCAGCAGTTTAGCGGACAGAAGAGTGGCTGAAGCTTTCTTT; cdr3_aa: CASSLADRRVAEAFF
v_call: TRBV29-1; clone_size: once; cdr3_length: 13; j_call: TRBJ1-1; d_call: -; cdr3_nt: TGCAGCGTCGGAGGGGTTATGAACACTGAAGCTTTCTTT; cdr3_aa: CSVGGVMNTEAFF
v_call: TRBV4-1; clone_size: -; cdr3_length: 17; j_call: TRBJ1-1; d_call: -; cdr3_nt: TGCGCCAGCAGCCATCCCCGGGGGGCGGGGGTCGGCACTGAAGCTTTCTTT; cdr3_aa: CASSHPRGAGVGTEAFF
v_call: TRBV12-3/TRBV12-4; clone_size: once; cdr3_length: 11; j_call: TRBJ1-3; d_call: -; cdr3_nt: TGTGCCAGTCAAACCCGGGGGTGGCTATATTTT; cdr3_aa: CASQTRGWLYF
v_call: TRBV6-1; clone_size: -; cdr3_length: 14; j_call: TRBJ1-2; d_call: TRBD1; cdr3_nt: TGTGCCAGCAGTGAAGTGGGACAGTTCTATGGCTACACCTTC; cdr3_aa: CASSEVGQFYGYTF
v_call: TRBV2; clone_size: -; cdr3_length: 14; j_call: TRBJ1-3; d_call: -; cdr3_nt: TGTGCCCTCACGAAGGACTTATCTGGAAACACCATATATTTT; cdr3_aa: CALTKDLSGNTIYF
v_call: TRBV2; clone_size: once; cdr3_length: 13; j_call: TRBJ2-1; d_call: TRBD1; cdr3_nt: TGTGCCAGCGACACAGGGGCCTACAATGAGCAGTTCTTC; cdr3_aa: CASDTGAYNEQFF
v_call: TRBV27; clone_size: once; cdr3_length: 16; j_call: TRBJ1-5; d_call: -; cdr3_nt: TGTGCCAGCAGAGACATGGGGGCGGAAGGCAATCAGCCCCAGCATTTT; cdr3_aa: CASRDMGAEGNQPQHF
v_call: TRBV4-3; clone_size: -; cdr3_length: 19; j_call: TRBJ2-1; d_call: TRBD1; cdr3_nt: TGCGCCAGCAGCCGAGGGACAGGGAAGCCCCGGGGCACCTACAATGAGCAGTTCTTC; cdr3_aa: CASSRGTGKPRGTYNEQFF
v_call: TRBV5-1; clone_size: -; cdr3_length: 14; j_call: TRBJ1-3; d_call: -; cdr3_nt: TGCGCCAGCAGCTTGCTAGCCTCTGGAAACACCATATATTTT; cdr3_aa: CASSLLASGNTIYF
v_call: TRBV7-9; clone_size: -; cdr3_length: 15; j_call: TRBJ1-4; d_call: -; cdr3_nt: TGTGCCAGCAGCTTCTATCAGGAGGCGGATGAAAAACTGTTTTTT; cdr3_aa: CASSFYQEADEKLFF
v_call: TRBV30; clone_size: -; cdr3_length: 14; j_call: TRBJ2-7; d_call: TRBD1; cdr3_nt: TGTGCCTGGAGCAGGACAGGGGGTTTCAACGAGCAGTACTTC; cdr3_aa: CAWSRTGGFNEQYF
v_call: TRBV19; clone_size: -; cdr3_length: 16; j_call: TRBJ2-3; d_call: TRBD2; cdr3_nt: TGTGCCAGTACCGGGACTAGCGGGAGGGCCCAAGATACGCAGTATTTT; cdr3_aa: CASTGTSGRAQDTQYF
v_call: TRBV10-3; clone_size: -; cdr3_length: 18; j_call: TRBJ2-2; d_call: TRBD2; cdr3_nt: TGTGCCATCAGTGAGTCTTTAGCGGGGGGAGTTGGCACCGGGGAGCTGTTTTTT; cdr3_aa: CAISESLAGGVGTGELFF
v_call: TRBV2; clone_size: -; cdr3_length: 13; j_call: TRBJ2-7; d_call: -; cdr3_nt: TGTGCCAGCAGTTTACAGACAGAAGGAGAGCAGTACTTC; cdr3_aa: CASSLQTEGEQYF
v_call: TRBV27; clone_size: -; cdr3_length: 12; j_call: TRBJ1-5; d_call: -; cdr3_nt: TGTGCCAGCAGTGTGACGGGGCAGCCCCAGCATTTT; cdr3_aa: CASSVTGQPQHF
v_call: TRBV7-2; clone_size: -; cdr3_length: 16; j_call: TRBJ2-7; d_call: TRBD1; cdr3_nt: TGTGCCAGCAGCCCCGGGACAGGGGGCAGATCCTACGAGCAGTACTTC; cdr3_aa: CASSPGTGGRSYEQYF
v_call: TRBV19; clone_size: few; cdr3_length: 16; j_call: TRBJ1-5; d_call: TRBD1; cdr3_nt: TGTGCCAGTAGTATCTTTGTGACAGGGGGCAATCAGCCCCAGCATTTT; cdr3_aa: CASSIFVTGGNQPQHF
v_call: TRBV29-1; clone_size: -; cdr3_length: 14; j_call: TRBJ2-5; d_call: TRBD2; cdr3_nt: TGCAGCGTTGGAGAGACTAGCGGGAAAGAGACCCAGTACTTC; cdr3_aa: CSVGETSGKETQYF
v_call: TRBV3-1/TRBV3-2; clone_size: -; cdr3_length: 15; j_call: TRBJ2-7; d_call: TRBD1; cdr3_nt: TGTGCCAGCAGCCGGCGACGGGACAGTACCTACGAGCAGTACTTC; cdr3_aa: CASSRRRDSTYEQYF
v_call: TRBV5-1; clone_size: -; cdr3_length: 12; j_call: TRBJ2-1; d_call: -; cdr3_nt: TGCGCCAGCAGCGCAGGGGACAATGAGCAGTTCTTC; cdr3_aa: CASSAGDNEQFF
v_call: TRBV6-5; clone_size: -; cdr3_length: 15; j_call: TRBJ2-1; d_call: -; cdr3_nt: TGTGCCAGCAGTTACTCTGGAACTAGTATTAATGAGCAGTTCTTC; cdr3_aa: CASSYSGTSINEQFF